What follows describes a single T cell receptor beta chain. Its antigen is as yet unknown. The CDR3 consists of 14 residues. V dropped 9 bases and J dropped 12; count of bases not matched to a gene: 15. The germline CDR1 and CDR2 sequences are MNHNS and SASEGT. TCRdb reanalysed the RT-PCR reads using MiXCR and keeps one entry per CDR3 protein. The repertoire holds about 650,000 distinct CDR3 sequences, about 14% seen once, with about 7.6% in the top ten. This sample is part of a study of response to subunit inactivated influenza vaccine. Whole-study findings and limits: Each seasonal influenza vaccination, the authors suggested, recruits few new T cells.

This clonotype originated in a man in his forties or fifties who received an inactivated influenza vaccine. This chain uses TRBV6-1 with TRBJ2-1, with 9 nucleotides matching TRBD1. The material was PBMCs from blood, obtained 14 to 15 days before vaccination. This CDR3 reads CASFSGTGFSRQFF. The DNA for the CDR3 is TGTGCCAGTTTTTCCGGGACAGGGTTTTCCCGGCAGTTCTTC.